This TCR beta chain was found in a study of blood T cell repertoires in COVID-19. Study at large: COVID-19 samples from acute and convalescent phases originated in the United States, Italy and Spain. The cDNA or gDNA used as material had been derived from T cells, B-cell-depleted T cells, or PBMCs.

The CDR3 has 15 residues. Germline assignment: CDR1 SGHKS and CDR2 YYEKEE (reference sequence). The V gene lost 1 base and the J gene lost 3 bases, with 14 bases spanning the gap. This table comes from immunoSEQ multiplex PCR, and its TCRdb copy is limited to in-frame clones, with some not included. The table has over 300,000 clones, 85% to 90% seen once. The age range of participants was 18 to 89 years, with residence in fewer than 25 US areas. Before being deemed recovered, Cohort 3 donors had two negative PCRs, clearance, or symptom resolution. The source of this sequence is a young woman who had recovered from COVID-19. The chain links TRBV5-5 to TRBJ2-7, with D perhaps TRBD1 (5 bases). The specimen sequenced was PBMCs or T cells enriched from blood (not recorded which). The CDR3 DNA reads TGTGCCAGCAGCTTGTATGACTCCCAGGGCTACGAGCAGTACTTC. The encoded protein is CASSLYDSQGYEQYF.